This TCR beta chain was captured in a study of CD8 T cells in ankylosing spondylitis. The study's findings and limits: Matched synovial fluid from ankylosing spondylitis patients was reported to be enriched for disease-linked clones. Seemingly characteristic of ankylosing spondylitis blood was a TCR beta motif consisting of about 8 highly homologous variants.

At least ten counts were recorded for this clonotype. Its specificity is not known. Libraries of TCR beta came from quantitative 5'-RACE with molecular barcodes. TCRdb itself ran the 5' RACE reads through MiXCR, one entry per CDR3 protein. Here the sample spans under 250,000 distinct CDR3 sequences, approximately 10% being singletons. There are 13 residues in the CDR3. V was clipped by 5 bases and J by 5 bases, with 12 bases between them. Germline assignment: CDR1 LNHDA and CDR2 SQIVND (reference sequence). Sequencing used blood, either unsorted or a sorted T cell fraction (not recorded which). The gene calls are TRBV19 and TRBJ1-1; possible D gene TRBD1, 5 bases. This receptor was obtained from a male donor with ankylosing spondylitis or in good health (not recorded which). CDR3 DNA: TGTGCCAGTAGTGATCGGGGGGATACTGAAGCTTTCTTT. This gives the protein CASSDRGDTEAFF.